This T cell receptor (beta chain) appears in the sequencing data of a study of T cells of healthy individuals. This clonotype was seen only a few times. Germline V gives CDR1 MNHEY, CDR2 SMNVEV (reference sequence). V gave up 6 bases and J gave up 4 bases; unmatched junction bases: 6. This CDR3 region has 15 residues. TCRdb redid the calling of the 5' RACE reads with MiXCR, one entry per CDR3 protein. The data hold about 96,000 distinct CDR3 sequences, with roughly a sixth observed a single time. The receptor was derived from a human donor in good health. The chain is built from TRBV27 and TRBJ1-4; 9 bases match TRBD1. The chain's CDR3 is CASRKGDRVNEKLFF. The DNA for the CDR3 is TGTGCCAGCAGAAAAGGGGACAGGGTTAATGAAAAACTGTTTTTT.